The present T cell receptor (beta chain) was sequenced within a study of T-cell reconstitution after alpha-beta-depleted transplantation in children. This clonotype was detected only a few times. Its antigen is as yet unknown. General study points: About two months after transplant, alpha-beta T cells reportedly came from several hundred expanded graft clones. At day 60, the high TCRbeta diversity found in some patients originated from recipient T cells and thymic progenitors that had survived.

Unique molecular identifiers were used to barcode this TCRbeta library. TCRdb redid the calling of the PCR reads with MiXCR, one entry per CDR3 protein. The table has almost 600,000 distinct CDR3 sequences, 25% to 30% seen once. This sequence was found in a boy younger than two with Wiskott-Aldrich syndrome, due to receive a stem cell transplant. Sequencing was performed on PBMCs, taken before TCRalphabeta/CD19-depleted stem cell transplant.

The CDR3 DNA is TGTGCCAGCAGTTTATCGGTGACTAGCGGGATGGGGGAGCTGTTTTTT. This gives the protein CASSLSVTSGMGELFF. The chain is built from TRBV27 and TRBJ2-2; 11 bases agree with TRBD2. Germline-derived CDR1 and CDR2 are MNHEY and SMNVEV (reference sequence). This CDR3 comprises 16 residues. Unmatched junction bases numbered 5, after V lost 0 bases and J lost 8 bases.